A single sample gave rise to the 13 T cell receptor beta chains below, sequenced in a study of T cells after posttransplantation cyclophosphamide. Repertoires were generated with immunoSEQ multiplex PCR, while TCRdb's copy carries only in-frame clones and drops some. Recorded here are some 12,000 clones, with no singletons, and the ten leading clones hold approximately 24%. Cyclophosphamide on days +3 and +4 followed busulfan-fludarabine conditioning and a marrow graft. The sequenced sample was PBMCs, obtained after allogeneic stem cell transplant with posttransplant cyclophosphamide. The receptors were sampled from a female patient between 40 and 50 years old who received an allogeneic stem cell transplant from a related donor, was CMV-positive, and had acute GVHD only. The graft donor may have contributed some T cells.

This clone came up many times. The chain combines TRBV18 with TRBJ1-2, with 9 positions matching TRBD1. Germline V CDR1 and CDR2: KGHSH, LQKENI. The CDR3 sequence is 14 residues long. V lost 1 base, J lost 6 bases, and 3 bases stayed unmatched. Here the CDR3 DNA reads TGTGCCAGCTCACCACAACAGGGGGCCAATGGCTACACCTTC. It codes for CASSPQQGANGYTF.

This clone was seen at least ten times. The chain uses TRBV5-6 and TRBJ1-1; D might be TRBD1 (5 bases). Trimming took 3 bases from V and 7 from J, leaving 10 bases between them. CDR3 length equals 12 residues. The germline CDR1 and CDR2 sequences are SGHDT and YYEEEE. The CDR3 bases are TGTGCCAGCAGCTGGAGGGGCGGTGAAGCTTTCTTT. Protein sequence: CASSWRGGEAFF.

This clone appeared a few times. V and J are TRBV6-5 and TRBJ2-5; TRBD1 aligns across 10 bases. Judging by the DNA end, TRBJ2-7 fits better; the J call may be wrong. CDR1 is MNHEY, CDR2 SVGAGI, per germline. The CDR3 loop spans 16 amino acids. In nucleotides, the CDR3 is TGTGCCAGCAGTTACTCGGGACAGGGGACAGCCTACGAGCAGTACTTC. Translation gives CASSYSGQGTAYEQYF.

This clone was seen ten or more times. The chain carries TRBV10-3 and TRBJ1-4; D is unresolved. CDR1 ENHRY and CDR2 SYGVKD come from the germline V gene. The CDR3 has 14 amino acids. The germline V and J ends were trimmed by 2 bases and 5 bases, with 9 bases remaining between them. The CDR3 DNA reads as TGTGCCATCAGTGAGCGGTCTGCGAATGAAAAACTGTTTTTT. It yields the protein CAISERSANEKLFF.

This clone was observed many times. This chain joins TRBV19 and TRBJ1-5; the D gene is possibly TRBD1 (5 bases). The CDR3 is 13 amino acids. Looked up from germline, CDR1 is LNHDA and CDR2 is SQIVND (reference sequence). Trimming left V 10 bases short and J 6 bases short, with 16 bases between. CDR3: CATLGGVGQPQHF. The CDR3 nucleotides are TGTGCCACCCTGGGGGGTGTGGGTCAGCCCCAGCATTTT.

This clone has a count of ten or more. CDR3 in DNA: TGTGCCAGCAGTCAGGTGCGGGGTAGCACAGATACGCAGTATTTT. It is translated as CASSQVRGSTDTQYF. The gene calls are TRBV2 and TRBJ2-3; possible D gene TRBD2, 6 bases. CDR3 length equals 15 residues. Trimming took off 5 bases at V and 0 bases at J, with 12 bases between the two ends. Germline CDR1 SNHLY, CDR2 FYNNEI.

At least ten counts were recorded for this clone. Here the CDR3 DNA reads TGTGCCAGCAGTTTTGGTCGGGGTCAGCCCCAGCATTTT. Translated: CASSFGRGQPQHF. The chain has TRBV27 and TRBJ1-5, with D unclear. This CDR3 is built from 13 residues. CDR1 MNHEY and CDR2 SMNVEV come from the germline V gene (reference sequence). V lost 3 bases and J lost 6, with 9 bases in between.

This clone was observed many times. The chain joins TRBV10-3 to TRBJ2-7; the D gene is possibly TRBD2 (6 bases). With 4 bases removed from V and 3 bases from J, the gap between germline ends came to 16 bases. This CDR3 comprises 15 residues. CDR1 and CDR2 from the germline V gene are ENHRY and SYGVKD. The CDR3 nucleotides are TGTGCCATCAGTGCCTCGGAGGGTGCAGGCTACGAGCAGTACGTC. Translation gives CAISASEGAGYEQYV.

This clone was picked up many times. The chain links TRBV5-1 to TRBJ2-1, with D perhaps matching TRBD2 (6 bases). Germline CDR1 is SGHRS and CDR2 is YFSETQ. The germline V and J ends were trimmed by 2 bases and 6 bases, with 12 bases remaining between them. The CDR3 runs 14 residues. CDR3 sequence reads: CASSFRDLANEQFF. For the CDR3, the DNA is TGCGCCAGCAGCTTCCGGGACTTAGCCAATGAGCAGTTCTTC. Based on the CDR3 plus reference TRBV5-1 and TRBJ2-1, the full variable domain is KAGVTQTPRYLIKTRGQQVTLSCSPISGHRSVSWYQQTPGQGLQFLFEYFSETQRNKGNFPGRFSGRQFSNSRSEMNVSTLELGDSALYLCASSFRDLANEQFFGPGTRLTVL.

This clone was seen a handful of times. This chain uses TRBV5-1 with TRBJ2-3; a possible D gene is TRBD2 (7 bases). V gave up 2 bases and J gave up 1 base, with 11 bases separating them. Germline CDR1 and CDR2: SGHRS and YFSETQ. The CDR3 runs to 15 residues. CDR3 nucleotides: TGCGCCAGCAGCTTCCGAGGGGGGGGCACAGATACGCAGTATTTT. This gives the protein CASSFRGGGTDTQYF.

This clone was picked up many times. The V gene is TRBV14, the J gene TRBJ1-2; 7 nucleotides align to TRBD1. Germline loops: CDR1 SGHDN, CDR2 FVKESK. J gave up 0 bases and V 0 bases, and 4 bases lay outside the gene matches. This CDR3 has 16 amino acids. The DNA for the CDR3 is TGTGCCAGCAGCCAAGACCCAGGGGGAGCTAACTATGGCTACACCTTC. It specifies CASSQDPGGANYGYTF. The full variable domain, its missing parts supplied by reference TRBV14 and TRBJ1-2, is EAGVTQFPSHSVIEKGQTVTLRCDPISGHDNLYWYRRVMGKEIKFLLHFVKESKQDESGMPNNRFLAERTGGTYSTLKVQPAELEDSGVYFCASSQDPGGANYGYTFGSGTRLTVV.

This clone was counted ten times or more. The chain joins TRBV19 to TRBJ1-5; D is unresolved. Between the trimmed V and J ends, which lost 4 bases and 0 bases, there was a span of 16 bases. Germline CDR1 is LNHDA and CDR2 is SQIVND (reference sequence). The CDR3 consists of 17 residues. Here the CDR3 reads CASSTSGPYNSNQPQHF. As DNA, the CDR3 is TGTGCCAGTAGTACTTCTGGGCCATATAATAGCAATCAGCCCCAGCATTTT.

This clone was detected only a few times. The CDR3 nucleotides read TGTGCCTGGAGTAGGGACATCCAAGAGACCCAGTACTTC. Translated, it gives CAWSRDIQETQYF. The chain carries TRBV30 and TRBJ2-5; the D gene is possibly TRBD1 (6 bases). There are 13 residues in the CDR3. The V end was cut by 2 bases, the J end by 1 base, with 8 bases between. The germline V gene encodes CDR1 GTSNPN and CDR2 SVGIG (reference sequence).